The 11 T cell receptor beta chains presented below share a single source sample, sequenced in a study of blood T cells in healthy people across ages. Using a J-beta primer mix together with a sample-barcoded 5' primer, a second PCR was run for roughly 6 to 12 cycles. One entry per CDR3 protein, called by TCRdb with MiXCR from the 5' RACE reads. This sample has approximately 830,000 distinct CDR3 sequences, with roughly 60% found just once. Material for sequencing was blood. The receptor source for this set is a man in his thirties or forties in good health.

This clonotype has only one observation. V and J are TRBV27 and TRBJ2-2; TRBD2 agrees at 10 bases. V shed 2 bases and J 6 bases; nucleotides not matched to a gene: 3. This CDR3 is built from 15 residues. Germline assignment: CDR1 MNHEY and CDR2 SMNVEV (reference sequence). The CDR3 here is CASSLILAGAGELFF. The CDR3 DNA is TGTGCCAGCAGTTTAATCCTAGCGGGGGCCGGGGAGCTGTTTTTT.

The CDR3 DNA follows: TGTGCCAGCAGTTTACCCCTCGGAGGGGGACACGAGCAGTACTTC. Translating it yields CASSLPLGGGHEQYF. The V and J genes are TRBV6-2 or TRBV6-3 and TRBJ2-1, with D possibly being TRBD1 or TRBD2 (6 bases each). The DNA end lines up better with TRBJ2-7; the J call may be wrong. The germline V gene encodes CDR1 MNHEY and CDR2 SVGEGT. The CDR3 is 15 residues long.

This clonotype has just a few counts. This chain joins TRBV28 and TRBJ2-1; 7 bases agree with TRBD2. This CDR3 is built from 15 residues. The V gene end was trimmed by 6 bases and the J gene end by 3 bases; junction bases not matched to a gene: 8. CDR1 is MDHEN, CDR2 SYDVKM, per germline. The CDR3 here is CASRPERGFYNEQFF. CDR3 bases: TGTGCCAGCAGACCTGAGCGGGGTTTCTACAATGAGCAGTTCTTC.

The V and J genes are TRBV12-5 and TRBJ1-6; the match to TRBD1 covers 11 bases. V dropped 1 base and J dropped 10; count of bases not matched to a gene: 9. CDR1 is LGHNT and CDR2 is FRNRAP in the germline V gene. This CDR3 has 17 amino acids. CDR3 protein: CASGLARTGGLRSPLHF. In DNA form, the CDR3 reads TGTGCTAGTGGTTTGGCCCGGACAGGGGGCTTAAGATCACCCCTCCACTTT.

The CDR3 DNA follows: TGCGCCAGCAGCTCAACTAGCGGAAGGGCCTACAATGAGCAGTTCTTC. Its translation is CASSSTSGRAYNEQFF. V and J are TRBV5-1 and TRBJ2-1, with TRBD2 matching over 8 bases. Germline loops: CDR1 SGHRS, CDR2 YFSETQ. Trimming removed 3 bases from V and 2 bases from J; junction bases left unmatched: 7. This CDR3 has 16 residues.

The rearrangement links TRBV13 to TRBJ1-6, with 7 bases fitting TRBD1. Germline CDR1 PRHDT, CDR2 FYEKMQ (reference sequence). V shed 5 bases and J 0 bases; nucleotides not matched to a gene: 7. There are 17 residues in the CDR3. The CDR3, as DNA: TGTGCCAGCAGCCTCCGACAGGGAGGCTCCTATAATTCACCCCTCCACTTT. As protein: CASSLRQGGSYNSPLHF. The full variable domain, its missing parts supplied by reference TRBV13 and TRBJ1-6, is AAGVIQSPRHLIKEKRETATLKCYPIPRHDTVYWYQQGPGQDPQFLISFYEKMQSDKGSIPDRFSAQQFSDYHSELNMSSLELGDSALYFCASSLRQGGSYNSPLHFGNGTRLTVT.

This clonotype has more than one count but fewer than ten. The gene calls are TRBV12-3 or TRBV12-4 and TRBJ2-5, with 12 bases matching TRBD2. The CDR3 has 16 amino acids. J gave up 2 bases and V 6 bases, and 7 bases lay outside the gene matches. The CDR3 sequence: CASSLGGLAGQETQYF. The CDR3 nucleotides read TGTGCCAGCAGCCTGGGGGGACTAGCGGGTCAAGAGACCCAGTACTTC.

The rearrangement joins TRBV20-1 to TRBJ2-5; 8 nucleotides line up with TRBD2. The CDR3 contains 14 residues. CDR1 is DFQATT, CDR2 SNEGSKA, per germline (reference sequence). The trim removed 3 bases at V and 11 bases at J, leaving 14 bases unmatched. The CDR3 DNA sequence: TGCAGTGCTAGCCTCGGGGGGGCCCACAATGAGCAGTACTTC. Its protein is CSASLGGAHNEQYF.

This clonotype occurred once. Mismatch with germline at one junction end may stem from a read error. The genes are TRBV11-2 and TRBJ2-1; a possible D gene is TRBD1 (6 bases). CDR3 length: 14 amino acids. Germline V gene lookup returns CDR1 SGHAT and CDR2 FQNNGV. The CDR3 reads CVSSTWSRGTEQFF. The CDR3 DNA follows: TGTGTCAGCAGTACTTGGAGCAGGGGCACGGAGCAGTTCTTC.

This chain uses TRBV27 with TRBJ1-2, with D perhaps TRBD1 (5 bases). The V gene's germline CDR1 is MNHEY and CDR2 SMNVEV (reference sequence). The CDR3 runs 14 residues. Trimming took 6 bases from V and 3 from J, leaving 14 bases between them. In DNA form, the CDR3 reads TGTGCCAGCAGCCCGGGACGGCCGGACTATGGCTACACCTTC. This gives the protein CASSPGRPDYGYTF.

The chain employs TRBV12-3 or TRBV12-4 and TRBJ2-3; D uncertain. This CDR3 has 15 residues. Trimming removed 4 bases at V and 2 bases at J, with 13 bases between. The CDR3 loop is CASSSQFLYTDTQYF. DNA of the CDR3: TGTGCCAGCAGTTCGCAGTTTCTCTACACAGATACGCAGTATTTT.